Below, 3 T cell receptor beta chains from the same sample are listed, as sequenced in a study of human T cells and chemical hapten exposure. TCRdb ran MiXCR on the RACE reads and lists one entry per CDR3 protein. The table includes about 340,000 distinct CDR3 sequences, around 6.9% detected once. Noted time point: patch test 1, 2 weeks after DPC sensitization. Regarding treatment: therapeutic diphenylcyclopropenone sensitization with weekly scalp DPC. The specimen comprised whole blood, sampled in connection with sensitization to the hapten diphenylcyclopropenone (DPC). All receptors derive from a woman younger than 35 with alopecia areata. Some clones in this sample may be carry-over from other donors' samples.

In its sample, this clonotype was seen a few times. V is TRBV18 and J is TRBJ1-5, with 8 bases that match TRBD1. Germline-derived CDR1 and CDR2 are KGHSH and LQKENI. The CDR3 is 13 amino acids. The V and J ends lost 5 bases and 7 bases, in that order; junction bases with no gene match: 4. CDR3 coding DNA: TGTGCCAGCTCAACGACAGGGGAACAGCCCCAGCATTTT. It codes for CASSTTGEQPQHF.

The rearrangement joins TRBV6-1 to TRBJ2-7; TRBD1 agrees at 11 bases. The CDR3 covers 15 residues. V shed 5 bases, J shed 3 bases, and the junction held 6 bases outside the gene matches. Germline CDR1 is MNHNS and CDR2 is SASEGT. CDR3 bases: TGTGCCAGCAGTACGCGGGACAGGGGGAACTACGAGCAGTACTTC. It specifies CASSTRDRGNYEQYF.

This clonotype has only a few counts. The chain joins TRBV10-3 to TRBJ2-3; no reliable D call. V lost 4 bases, J lost 1 base, and 15 bases lay in between. The CDR3 has 16 amino acids. Per germline, CDR1 ENHRY and CDR2 SYGVKD. The CDR3 sequence: CAISGSESTRTDTQYF. As DNA, the CDR3 is TGTGCCATCAGTGGGAGCGAATCGACTCGCACAGATACGCAGTATTTT.